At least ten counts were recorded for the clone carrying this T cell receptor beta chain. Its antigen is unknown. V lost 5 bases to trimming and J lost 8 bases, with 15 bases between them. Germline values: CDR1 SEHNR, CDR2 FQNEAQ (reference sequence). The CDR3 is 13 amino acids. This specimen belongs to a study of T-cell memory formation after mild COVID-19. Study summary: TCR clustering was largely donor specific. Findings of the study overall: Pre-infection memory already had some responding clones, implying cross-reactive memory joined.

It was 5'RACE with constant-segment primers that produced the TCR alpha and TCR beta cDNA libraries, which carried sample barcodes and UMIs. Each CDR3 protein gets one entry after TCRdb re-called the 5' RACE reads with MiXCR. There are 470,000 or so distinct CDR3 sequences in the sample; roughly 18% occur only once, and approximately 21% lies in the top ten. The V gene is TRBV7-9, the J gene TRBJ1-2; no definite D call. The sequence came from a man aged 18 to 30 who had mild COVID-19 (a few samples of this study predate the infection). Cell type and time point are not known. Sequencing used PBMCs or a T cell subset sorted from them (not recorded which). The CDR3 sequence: CASSVGRLEGYTF. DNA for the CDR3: TGTGCCAGCAGCGTCGGGAGGCTTGAGGGCTACACCTTC.